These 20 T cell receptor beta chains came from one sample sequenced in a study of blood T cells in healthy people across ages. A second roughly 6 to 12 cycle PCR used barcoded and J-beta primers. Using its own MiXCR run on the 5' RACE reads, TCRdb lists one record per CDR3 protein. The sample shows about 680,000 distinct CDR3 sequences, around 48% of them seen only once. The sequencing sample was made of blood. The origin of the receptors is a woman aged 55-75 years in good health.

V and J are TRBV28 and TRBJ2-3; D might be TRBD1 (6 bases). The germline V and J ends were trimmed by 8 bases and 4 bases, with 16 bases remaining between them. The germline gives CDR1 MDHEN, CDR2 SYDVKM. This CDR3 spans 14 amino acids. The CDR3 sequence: CASGAGTSPDTQYF. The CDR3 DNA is TGTGCCAGCGGGGCCGGGACAAGCCCAGATACGCAGTATTTT.

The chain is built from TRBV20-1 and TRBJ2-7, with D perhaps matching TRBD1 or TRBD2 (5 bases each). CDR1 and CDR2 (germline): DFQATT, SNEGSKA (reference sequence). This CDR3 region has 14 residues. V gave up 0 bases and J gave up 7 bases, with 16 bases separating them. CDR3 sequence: CSARDPGTAREQYF. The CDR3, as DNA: TGCAGTGCTAGAGACCCTGGGACGGCCCGGGAGCAGTACTTC.

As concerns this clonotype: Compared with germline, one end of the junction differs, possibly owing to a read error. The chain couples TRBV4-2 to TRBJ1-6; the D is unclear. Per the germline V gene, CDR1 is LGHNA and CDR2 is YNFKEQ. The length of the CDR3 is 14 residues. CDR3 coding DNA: TGTGCGAGCAGCCAAGAGACAAATAATTCACCCCTCCACTTT. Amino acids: CASSQETNNSPLHF.

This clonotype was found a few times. The chain's CDR3 is CASSFGGYDEQFF. CDR3 nucleotides: TGCGCCAGCAGCTTTGGCGGGTACGATGAGCAGTTCTTC. The V call is TRBV5-1, the J call TRBJ2-1; TRBD2 might be the D (5 bases). The CDR3 runs to 13 residues. The germline V gene has CDR1 SGHRS and CDR2 YFSETQ. V lost 2 bases to trimming and J lost 8 bases, with 11 bases between them.

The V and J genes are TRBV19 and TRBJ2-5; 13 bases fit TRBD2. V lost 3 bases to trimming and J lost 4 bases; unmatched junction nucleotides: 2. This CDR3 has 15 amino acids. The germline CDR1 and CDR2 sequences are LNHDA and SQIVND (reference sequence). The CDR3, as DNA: TGTGCCAGTAGTATCACTAGCGGGAGGGGAGAGACCCAGTACTTC. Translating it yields CASSITSGRGETQYF.

CDR3 DNA: TGTGCCAGCATGGCGGGACAAGAGACCCAGTACTTC. This encodes CASMAGQETQYF. This chain links TRBV3-1 with TRBJ2-5; maybe TRBD2 (6 bases). V was pared by 7 bases and J by 2 bases, with 8 bases between. Germline V CDR1 and CDR2: LGHDT, YNNKEL (reference sequence). CDR3 length equals 12 residues.

The CDR3 region has the DNA TGCAGTGCTAGCGGGACTAGTCGAGAGCAGTTCTTC. Amino acid sequence: CSASGTSREQFF. The chain uses TRBV20-1 and TRBJ2-1; 8 bases align to TRBD2. V lost 3 bases and J lost 10; bases outside the gene matches: 5. Germline V lookup: CDR1 DFQATT, CDR2 SNEGSKA (reference sequence). The CDR3 length is 12 residues.

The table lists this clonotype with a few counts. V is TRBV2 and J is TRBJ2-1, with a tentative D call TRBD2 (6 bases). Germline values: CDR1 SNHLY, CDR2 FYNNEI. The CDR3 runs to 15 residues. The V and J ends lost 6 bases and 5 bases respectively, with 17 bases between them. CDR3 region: CASRRFTGGDNEQFF. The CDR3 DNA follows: TGTGCCAGCAGGAGGTTTACAGGAGGGGACAATGAGCAGTTCTTC.

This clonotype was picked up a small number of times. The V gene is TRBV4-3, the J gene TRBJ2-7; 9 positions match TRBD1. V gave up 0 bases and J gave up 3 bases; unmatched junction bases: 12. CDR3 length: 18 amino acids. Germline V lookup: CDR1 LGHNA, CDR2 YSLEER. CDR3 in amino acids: CASSQDRVVGTGIYEQYF. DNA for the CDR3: TGCGCCAGCAGCCAAGATCGAGTGGTGGGGACAGGGATCTACGAGCAGTACTTC.

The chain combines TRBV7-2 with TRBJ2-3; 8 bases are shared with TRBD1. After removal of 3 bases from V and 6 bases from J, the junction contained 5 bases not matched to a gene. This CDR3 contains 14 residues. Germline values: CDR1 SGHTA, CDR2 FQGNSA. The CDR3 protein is CASSFQGALDTQYF. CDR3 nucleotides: TGTGCCAGCAGCTTTCAGGGGGCTTTGGATACGCAGTATTTT. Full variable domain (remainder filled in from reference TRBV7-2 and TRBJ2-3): GAGVSQSPSNKVTEKGKDVELRCDPISGHTALYWYRQSLGQGLEFLIYFQGNSAPDKSGLPSDRFSAERTGGSVSTLTIQRTQQEDSAVYLCASSFQGALDTQYFGPGTRLTVL.

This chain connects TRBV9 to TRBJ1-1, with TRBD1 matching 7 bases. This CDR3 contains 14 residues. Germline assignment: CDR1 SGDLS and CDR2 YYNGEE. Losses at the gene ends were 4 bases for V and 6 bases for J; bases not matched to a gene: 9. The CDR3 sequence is CASSRTGDPPEAFF. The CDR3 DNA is TGTGCCAGCAGCAGGACAGGCGACCCCCCTGAAGCTTTCTTT.

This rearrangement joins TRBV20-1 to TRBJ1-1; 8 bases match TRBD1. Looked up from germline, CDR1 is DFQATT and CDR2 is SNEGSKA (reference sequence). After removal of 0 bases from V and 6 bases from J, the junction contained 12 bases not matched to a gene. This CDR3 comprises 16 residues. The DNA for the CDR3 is TGCAGTGCTAGAGAGATCGGAGGATACAGGGGGTCTGAAGCTTTCTTT. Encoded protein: CSAREIGGYRGSEAFF.

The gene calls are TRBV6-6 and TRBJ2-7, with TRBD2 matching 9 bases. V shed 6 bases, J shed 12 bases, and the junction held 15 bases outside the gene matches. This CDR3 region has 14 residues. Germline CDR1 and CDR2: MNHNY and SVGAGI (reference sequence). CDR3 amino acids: CASSPGLASLDGYF. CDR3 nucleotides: TGTGCCAGCAGCCCCGGACTAGCGAGCCTTGATGGGTACTTC.

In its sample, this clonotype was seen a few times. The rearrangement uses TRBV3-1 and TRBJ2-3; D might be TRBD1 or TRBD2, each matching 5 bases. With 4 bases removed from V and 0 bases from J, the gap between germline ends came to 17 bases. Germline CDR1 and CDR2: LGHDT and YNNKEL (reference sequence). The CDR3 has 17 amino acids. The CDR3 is CASSLTRTPASTDTQYF. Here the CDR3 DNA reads TGTGCCAGCAGCCTAACTAGGACACCCGCTAGCACAGATACGCAGTATTTT.

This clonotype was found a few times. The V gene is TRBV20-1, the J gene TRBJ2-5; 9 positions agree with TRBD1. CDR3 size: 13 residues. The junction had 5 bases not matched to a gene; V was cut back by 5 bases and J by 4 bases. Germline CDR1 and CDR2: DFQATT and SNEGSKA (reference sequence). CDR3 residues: CSAEDRGGETQYF. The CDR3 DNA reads TGCAGTGCTGAGGACAGGGGTGGAGAGACCCAGTACTTC.

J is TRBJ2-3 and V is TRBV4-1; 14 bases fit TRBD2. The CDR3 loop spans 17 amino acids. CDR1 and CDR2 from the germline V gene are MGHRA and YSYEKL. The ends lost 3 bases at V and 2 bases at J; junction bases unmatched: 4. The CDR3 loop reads CASSHGLAGGPTDTQYF. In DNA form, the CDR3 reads TGCGCCAGCAGCCACGGACTAGCGGGAGGTCCCACAGATACGCAGTATTTT.

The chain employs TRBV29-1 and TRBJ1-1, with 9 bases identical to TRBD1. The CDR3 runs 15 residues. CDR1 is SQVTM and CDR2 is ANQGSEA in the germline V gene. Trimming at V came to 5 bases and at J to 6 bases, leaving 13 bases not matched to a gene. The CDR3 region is CSVQNPPGQGSEAFF. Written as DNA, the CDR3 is TGCAGCGTTCAAAACCCACCGGGACAGGGTTCTGAAGCTTTCTTT.

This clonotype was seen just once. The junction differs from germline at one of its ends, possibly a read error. The CDR3 protein is CASSPELAGVADTQYF. In DNA form, the CDR3 reads TGCGCCAGCAGCCCCGAACTAGCGGGAGTCGCAGATACGCAGTATTTT. This sequence joins TRBV11-2 and TRBJ2-3, with 11 bases identical to TRBD2. Looked up from germline, CDR1 is SGHAT and CDR2 is FQNNGV. The CDR3 runs to 16 residues. The variable domain in full, with the rest retrieved from reference TRBV11-2 and TRBJ2-3, is EAGVAQSPRYKIIEKRQSVAFWCNPISGHATLYWYQQILGQGPKLLIQFQNNGVVDDSQLPKDRFSAERLKGVDSTLKIQPAKLEDSAVYLCASSPELAGVADTQYFGPGTRLTVL.

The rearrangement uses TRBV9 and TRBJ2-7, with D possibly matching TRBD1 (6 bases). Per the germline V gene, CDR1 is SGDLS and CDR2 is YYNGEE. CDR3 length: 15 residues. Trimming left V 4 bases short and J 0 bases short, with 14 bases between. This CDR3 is CASSPHREPSYEQYF. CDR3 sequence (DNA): TGTGCCAGCAGCCCCCACAGGGAACCCTCCTACGAGCAGTACTTC.

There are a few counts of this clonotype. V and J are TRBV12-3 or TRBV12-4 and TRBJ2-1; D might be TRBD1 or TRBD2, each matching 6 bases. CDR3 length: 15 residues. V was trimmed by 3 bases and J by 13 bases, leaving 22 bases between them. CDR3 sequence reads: CASSFMGGAPSEQFF. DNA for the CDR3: TGTGCCAGCAGTTTCATGGGGGGCGCCCCCTCAGAACAGTTCTTC.